This T cell receptor (beta chain) was obtained from a study of immune cell composition in non-small cell lung cancer. The ends lost 4 bases at V and 1 base at J; junction bases unmatched: 3. CDR3 size: 14 residues. CDR1 is SGHRS, CDR2 YFSETQ, per germline. Sequenced by immunoSEQ multiplex PCR; TCRdb stores in-frame clones only, minus some. The sample comprises several thousand clones, 66% of which are singletons, and about an eighth rests with the top ten. Normal lung was taken at the farthest possible site, at least 3 cm from tumour. What was sequenced was non-adjacent lung tissue. This sequence joins TRBV5-1 and TRBJ2-5; TRBD1 agrees at 8 bases. The source of this sequence is a human donor with non-small cell lung cancer. The CDR3 reads CASSVGQGQETQYF. The CDR3 DNA is TGCGCCAGCAGCGTCGGACAGGGCCAAGAGACCCAGTACTTC. The entire variable domain, with the rest obtained from reference TRBV5-1 and TRBJ2-5, is as follows: KAGVTQTPRYLIKTRGQQVTLSCSPISGHRSVSWYQQTPGQGLQFLFEYFSETQRNKGNFPGRFSGRQFSNSRSEMNVSTLELGDSALYLCASSVGQGQETQYFGPGTRLLVL.